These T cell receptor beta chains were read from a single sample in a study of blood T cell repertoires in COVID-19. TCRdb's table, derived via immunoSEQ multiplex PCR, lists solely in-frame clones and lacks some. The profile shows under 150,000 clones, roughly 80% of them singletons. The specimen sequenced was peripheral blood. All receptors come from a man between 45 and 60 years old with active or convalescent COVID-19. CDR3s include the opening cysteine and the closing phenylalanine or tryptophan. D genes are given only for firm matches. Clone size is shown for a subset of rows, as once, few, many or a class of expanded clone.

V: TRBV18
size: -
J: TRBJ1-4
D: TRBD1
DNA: TGTGCCAGCTCACCTACAGGGGGCGGAGAAAAACTGTTTTTT
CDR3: CASSPTGGGEKLFF

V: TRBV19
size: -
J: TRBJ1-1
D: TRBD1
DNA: TGTGCCAGTAGTACAACCAGGGGGCTAAACACTGAAGCTTTCTTT
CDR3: CASSTTRGLNTEAFF

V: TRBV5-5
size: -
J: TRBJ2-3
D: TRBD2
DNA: TGTGCCAGTACAGGGTTTGGACTAGCGGGTATTGCAGATACGCAGTATTTT
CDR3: CASTGFGLAGIADTQYF

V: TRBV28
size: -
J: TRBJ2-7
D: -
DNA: TGTGCCAGCAGCTTCAATCGGGATATGGGCTACGAGCAGTACTTC
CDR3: CASSFNRDMGYEQYF

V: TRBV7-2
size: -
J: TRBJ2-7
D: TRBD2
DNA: TGTGCCAGCAGCTTAGTACCCATAGCGGGAGCCTACGAGCAGTACTTC
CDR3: CASSLVPIAGAYEQYF

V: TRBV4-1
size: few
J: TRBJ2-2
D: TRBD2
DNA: TGCGCCAGCAGCCAAGAGGGTCTAGCGGGGACTAACACCGGGGAGCTGTTTTTT
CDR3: CASSQEGLAGTNTGELFF

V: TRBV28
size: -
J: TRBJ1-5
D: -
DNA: TGTGCCAGCAGTTTAATAACAGACAATCAGCCCCAGCATTTT
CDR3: CASSLITDNQPQHF

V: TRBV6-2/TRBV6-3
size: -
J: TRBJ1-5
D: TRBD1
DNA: TGTGCCAGCAGTTACATCGGGGACAGGGCTAGACATAGCAATCAGCCCCAGCATTTT
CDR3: CASSYIGDRARHSNQPQHF

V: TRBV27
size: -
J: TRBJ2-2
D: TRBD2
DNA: TGTGCCAGCAGCAGTAGCGGGACAAACACCGGGGAGCTGTTTTTT
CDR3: CASSSSGTNTGELFF

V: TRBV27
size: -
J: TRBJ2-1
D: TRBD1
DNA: TGTGCCAGCACCCAGGGACAGGGGTCCTACAATGAGCAGTTCTTC
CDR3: CASTQGQGSYNEQFF

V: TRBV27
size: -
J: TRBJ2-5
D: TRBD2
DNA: TGTGCCAGCAGTTGGGACTCAGCGGGATACAGGGAGACCCAGTACTTC
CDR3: CASSWDSAGYRETQYF

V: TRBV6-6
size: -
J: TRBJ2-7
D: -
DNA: TGTGCCAGCAGTTACGAGGTAAAGTACGAGCAGTACTTC
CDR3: CASSYEVKYEQYF

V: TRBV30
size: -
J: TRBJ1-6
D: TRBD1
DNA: TGTGCCTGGAGTCCCTTCGGACAGGGCAGTTCACCCCTCCACTTT
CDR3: CAWSPFGQGSSPLHF

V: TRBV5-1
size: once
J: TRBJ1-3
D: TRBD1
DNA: TGCGCCAGCAGCTTGGTACAGGGGGGCCGAGGAGCTGGAAACACCATATATTTT
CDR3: CASSLVQGGRGAGNTIYF

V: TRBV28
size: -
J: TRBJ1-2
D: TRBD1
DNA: TGTGCCAGCAGTGCGGTGACAGGGGAAAGTCGATCTGGCTACACCTTC
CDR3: CASSAVTGESRSGYTF

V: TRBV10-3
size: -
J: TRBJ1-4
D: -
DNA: TGTGCCAGTCGGGGGGTTGCAACTAATGAAAAACTGTTTTTT
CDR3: CASRGVATNEKLFF

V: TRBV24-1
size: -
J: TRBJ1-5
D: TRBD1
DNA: TGTGCCACCGGGACAGGGAGGTTGGGCAATCAGCCCCAGCATTTT
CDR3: CATGTGRLGNQPQHF

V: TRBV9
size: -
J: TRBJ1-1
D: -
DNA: TGTGCCAGCAGCGTATCCCTTGAGACAGGCATGAACACTGAAGCTTTCTTT
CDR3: CASSVSLETGMNTEAFF

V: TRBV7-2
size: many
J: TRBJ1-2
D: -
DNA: TGTGCCAGCAGCTTACAGGGTTCAGGGGTATATGGCTACACCTTC
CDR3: CASSLQGSGVYGYTF

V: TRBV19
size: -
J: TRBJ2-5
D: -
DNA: TGTGCCAGTAGTCCCATGAGAGCGTCTGATTCCCAGGGGACCCAGTACTTC
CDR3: CASSPMRASDSQGTQYF

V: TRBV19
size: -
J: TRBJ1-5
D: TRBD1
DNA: TGTGCCAGACGGACAGGCCCTAGCACTCAGCCCCAGCATTTT
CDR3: CARRTGPSTQPQHF

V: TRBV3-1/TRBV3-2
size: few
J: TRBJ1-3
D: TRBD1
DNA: TGTGCCAGCCGTAACGCAGGGGGCGCCCCCCTAGAAGGAGGAAACACCATATATTTT
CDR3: CASRNAGGAPLEGGNTIYF

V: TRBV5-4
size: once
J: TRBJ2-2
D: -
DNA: TGTGCCAGCAGCTTGGACTACACCGGGGAGCTGTTTTTT
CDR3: CASSLDYTGELFF

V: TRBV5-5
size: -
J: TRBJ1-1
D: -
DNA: TGTGCCAGCAGCTCTTCAGGGCACACTGAAGCTTTCTTT
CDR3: CASSSSGHTEAFF

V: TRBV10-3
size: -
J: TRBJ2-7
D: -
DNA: TGTGCCGCCCGGGACAACTACGAGCAGTACTTC
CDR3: CAARDNYEQYF